This TCR beta chain was captured by sequencing in a study of beta chain features in type 1 diabetes. Study-level information: Sorted cells, some 110,000,000 in number, were examined across all samples. Study-level findings and limits: In all four CD4+ subsets, TCRB CDR3 length was significantly, moderately reduced in type 1 diabetes.

On this clone itself: Its specificity is not known.

Investigators reverse transcribed all isolated RNA, so they sequenced expressed TCRB transcripts. Clones were sequenced by immunoSEQ multiplex PCR, and TCRdb holds only the in-frame ones, with some missing. The sample carries hundreds of thousands of clones, approximately 16% recorded once. Germline loops: CDR1 SGHDN, CDR2 FVKESK. Deletions cut 6 bases from V and 3 bases from J, with 20 bases between. This CDR3 has 16 residues. One heparinised draw, averaging roughly 110 mL, was taken per donor. This TCR derives from a man in his late teens or twenties with type 1 diabetes. This rearrangement joins TRBV14 to TRBJ2-5, with TRBD1 as a possible D gene (5 bases). The sequenced sample was naive CD4+ T cells from blood. CDR3 protein: CASSRGQWYLEETQYF. As DNA, the CDR3 is TGTGCCAGCAGTAGGGGCCAGTGGTATTTGGAAGAGACCCAGTACTTC.